Listed below are T cell receptor beta chains from one sample, sequenced in a study of T cells in Graves' hyperthyroidism and ophthalmopathy. Via MiXCR, TCRdb re-called the multiplex PCR reads, giving one row per CDR3 protein. The sample has 700,000 or so distinct CDR3 sequences, 14% seen once; the top ten hold roughly an eighth. Input material: blood. All receptors come from a woman aged 50 to 65 with Graves' ophthalmopathy. CDR3s include the opening cysteine and the closing phenylalanine or tryptophan. The D gene is left open where the match is weak. Size is stated for part of the rows, as once, few or many counts, or as a class when the clone is expanded.

d_gene: TRBD2; abundance: many; len: 17; v_gene: TRBV7-2; j_gene: TRBJ2-1; CDR3aa: CASSSFFLAGEYNEQFF; CDR3nt: TGTGCCAGCAGCTCTTTTTTTCTAGCGGGAGAGTATAATGAGCAGTTCTTC
d_gene: -; abundance: few; len: 16; v_gene: TRBV6-2/TRBV6-3; j_gene: TRBJ2-2; CDR3aa: CASRHHRTANTGELFF; CDR3nt: TGTGCCAGCAGACACCATAGGACAGCCAACACCGGGGAGCTGTTTTTT
d_gene: -; abundance: -; len: 13; v_gene: TRBV5-8; j_gene: TRBJ1-1; CDR3aa: CASSSTVIRGAFF; CDR3nt: TGTGCCAGCAGCTCTACGGTGATCAGAGGAGCTTTCTTT
d_gene: -; abundance: many; len: 14; v_gene: TRBV5-1; j_gene: TRBJ1-4; CDR3aa: CASSLSATNEKLFF; CDR3nt: TGCGCCAGCAGCTTGTCAGCAACTAATGAAAAACTGTTTTTT
d_gene: TRBD1; abundance: -; len: 16; v_gene: TRBV4-1; j_gene: TRBJ1-1; CDR3aa: CASSQDPGTGDTEAFF; CDR3nt: TGCGCCAGCAGCCAAGATCCAGGGACAGGGGACACTGAAGCTTTCTTT
d_gene: -; abundance: few; len: 15; v_gene: TRBV6-2/TRBV6-3; j_gene: TRBJ2-3; CDR3aa: CASSRERLDTDTQYF; CDR3nt: TGTGCCAGCAGTCGCGAACGACTAGACACAGATACGCAGTATTTT
d_gene: TRBD2; abundance: many; len: 16; v_gene: TRBV20-1; j_gene: TRBJ2-1; CDR3aa: CSARDLRAGDGNEQFF; CDR3nt: TGCAGTGCTAGAGATTTGAGGGCGGGAGACGGGAATGAGCAGTTCTTC
d_gene: -; abundance: -; len: 19; v_gene: TRBV5-1; j_gene: TRBJ2-1; CDR3aa: CASSLGVRGLPPFNNEQFF; CDR3nt: TGCGCCAGCAGCTTGGGCGTAAGGGGATTACCCCCATTTAACAATGAGCAGTTCTTC
d_gene: -; abundance: few; len: 14; v_gene: TRBV6-1; j_gene: TRBJ1-3; CDR3aa: CASSGPGPQGTIYF; CDR3nt: TGTGCCAGCAGTGGACCGGGACCCCAGGGGACCATATATTTT
d_gene: -; abundance: -; len: 14; v_gene: TRBV20-1; j_gene: TRBJ1-5; CDR3aa: CSARQGGMAEPQHF; CDR3nt: TGCAGTGCTAGACAGGGCGGGATGGCGGAGCCCCAGCATTTT
d_gene: -; abundance: few; len: 17; v_gene: TRBV19; j_gene: TRBJ1-1; CDR3aa: CASSIDKRGRRVTEAFF; CDR3nt: TGTGCCAGTAGTATAGACAAGAGGGGACGTCGTGTGACTGAAGCTTTCTTT
d_gene: TRBD2; abundance: many; len: 15; v_gene: TRBV5-1; j_gene: TRBJ2-1; CDR3aa: CASAGGDLGHNEQFF; CDR3nt: TGCGCCAGCGCGGGGGGGGACTTGGGCCACAATGAGCAGTTCTTC
d_gene: -; abundance: few; len: 14; v_gene: TRBV25-1; j_gene: TRBJ2-1; CDR3aa: CASSERPGGNEQFF; CDR3nt: TGTGCCAGCAGTGAACGCCCTGGGGGGAATGAGCAGTTCTTC
d_gene: TRBD2; abundance: many; len: 16; v_gene: TRBV20-1; j_gene: TRBJ2-1; CDR3aa: CSARDPGSGSGNEQFF; CDR3nt: TGCAGTGCTAGAGATCCTGGTAGCGGGAGTGGGAATGAGCAGTTCTTC
d_gene: -; abundance: many; len: 16; v_gene: TRBV18; j_gene: TRBJ2-3; CDR3aa: CASSPQLRASTDTQYF; CDR3nt: TGTGCCAGCTCACCACAACTCAGGGCGTCAACAGATACGCAGTATTTT
d_gene: TRBD1; abundance: -; len: 15; v_gene: TRBV6-2/TRBV6-3; j_gene: TRBJ1-5; CDR3aa: CASSHEAGGAQPQHF; CDR3nt: TGTGCCAGCTCCCATGAGGCAGGGGGCGCGCAGCCCCAGCATTTT
d_gene: -; abundance: -; len: 13; v_gene: TRBV30; j_gene: TRBJ1-1; CDR3aa: CAWSVRQSTEAFF; CDR3nt: TGTGCCTGGAGTGTACGCCAGTCCACTGAAGCTTTCTTT
d_gene: -; abundance: -; len: 13; v_gene: TRBV19; j_gene: TRBJ2-1; CDR3aa: CASWDGSGNEQFF; CDR3nt: TGTGCCAGTTGGGACGGGAGTGGAAATGAGCAGTTCTTC
d_gene: -; abundance: many; len: 14; v_gene: TRBV28; j_gene: TRBJ1-1; CDR3aa: CASSLTWGNTEAFF; CDR3nt: TGTGCCAGCAGTTTGACTTGGGGGAACACTGAAGCTTTCTTT
d_gene: -; abundance: many; len: 13; v_gene: TRBV7-9; j_gene: TRBJ2-1; CDR3aa: CASSLDRPNEQFF; CDR3nt: TGTGCCAGCAGCTTAGACAGGCCCAATGAGCAGTTCTTC